The rows below give T cell receptor beta chains drawn from one sample of a study of B cell selection in AIRE deficiency. The assay was immunoSEQ multiplex PCR, and TCRdb's table has in-frame clones only and misses some. Found here are fewer than 30,000 clones, over 95% of them singletons; the top ten hold roughly 0.23%. Sequenced sample: CD4+CD127+ conventional T cells sorted from PBMCs. The receptors stem from a human donor in good health. Both conserved end residues are part of each CDR3. D genes are given only for firm matches. A row's size may be missing; if present it is once, few, many or a size class.

abundance | len | j_gene | d_gene | v_gene | CDR3aa | CDR3nt
- | 14 | TRBJ2-1 | - | TRBV6-5 | CASSYPGTGNEQFF | TGTGCCAGCAGTTACCCCGGGACGGGCAATGAGCAGTTCTTC
- | 13 | TRBJ2-3 | - | TRBV9 | CASSGHTGDTQYF | TGTGCCAGCAGCGGTCATACAGGGGATACGCAGTATTTT
- | 14 | TRBJ2-2 | - | TRBV7-3 | CASSWGRMTGELFF | TGTGCCAGCAGCTGGGGGCGGATGACCGGGGAGCTGTTTTTT
- | 14 | TRBJ1-1 | TRBD1 | TRBV2 | CASTLTGVNTEAFF | TGTGCCAGCACCCTGACAGGGGTGAACACTGAAGCTTTCTTT
- | 14 | TRBJ2-1 | - | TRBV7-8 | CASSYDRSNNEQFF | TGTGCCAGCAGCTACGACAGGAGCAACAATGAGCAGTTCTTC
- | 11 | TRBJ2-7 | - | TRBV11-1 | CASRGGRQQYF | TGTGCCAGCAGGGGGGGGCGCCAGCAGTACTTC
- | 12 | TRBJ1-3 | - | TRBV6-6 | CASRSYGNTIYF | TGTGCCAGCAGAAGTTATGGAAACACCATATATTTT
once | 16 | TRBJ2-5 | TRBD2 | TRBV7-3 | CASSPFGAGVKGTQYF | TGTGCTAGCAGCCCCTTTGGAGCGGGAGTTAAAGGGACCCAGTACTTC
- | 13 | TRBJ1-5 | - | TRBV7-8 | CASSLVSNQPQHF | TGTGCCAGCAGCTTAGTCTCCAATCAGCCCCAGCATTTT
- | 16 | TRBJ2-1 | TRBD1 | TRBV10-2 | CASSEPGTGIGNEQFF | TGCGCCAGCAGTGAGCCCGGGACAGGGATAGGGAATGAGCAGTTCTTC
- | 14 | TRBJ2-3 | TRBD1 | TRBV11-1 | CASSFDRGEDTQYF | TGTGCCAGCAGCTTCGACAGGGGCGAAGATACGCAGTATTTT
- | 16 | TRBJ2-7 | TRBD2 | TRBV5-1 | CASSRLGLAGAYEQYF | TGCGCCAGCAGCCGACTCGGGCTAGCGGGGGCCTACGAGCAGTACTTC
- | 14 | TRBJ1-2 | - | TRBV5-6 | CASSPIGVDYGYTF | TGTGCCAGCAGCCCGATAGGGGTCGACTATGGCTACACCTTC
- | 12 | TRBJ2-3 | - | TRBV5-1 | CASSLALDTQYF | TGCGCCAGCAGCTTGGCCCTGGATACGCAGTATTTT
- | 18 | TRBJ2-5 | - | TRBV19 | CASSIELGAFSRVETQYF | TGTGCCAGTAGTATAGAGTTGGGGGCCTTTTCTAGGGTAGAGACCCAGTACTTC
- | 14 | TRBJ2-7 | - | TRBV25-1 | CASSQAGDFYEQYF | TGTGCCAGCAGTCAGGCAGGGGACTTCTACGAGCAGTACTTC
- | 15 | TRBJ1-5 | - | TRBV19 | CASSILPEGYQPQHF | TGTGCCAGTAGTATACTCCCGGAGGGGTATCAGCCCCAGCATTTT
- | 17 | TRBJ2-2 | TRBD2 | TRBV4-2 | CASSRRLAGGSAGELFF | TGTGCCAGCAGCCGTCGACTAGCGGGGGGGTCGGCCGGGGAGCTGTTTTTT
- | 16 | TRBJ2-2 | - | TRBV28 | CASSPRGGQGTGELFF | TGTGCCAGCAGTCCGCGGGGGGGACAGGGGACCGGGGAGCTGTTTTTT